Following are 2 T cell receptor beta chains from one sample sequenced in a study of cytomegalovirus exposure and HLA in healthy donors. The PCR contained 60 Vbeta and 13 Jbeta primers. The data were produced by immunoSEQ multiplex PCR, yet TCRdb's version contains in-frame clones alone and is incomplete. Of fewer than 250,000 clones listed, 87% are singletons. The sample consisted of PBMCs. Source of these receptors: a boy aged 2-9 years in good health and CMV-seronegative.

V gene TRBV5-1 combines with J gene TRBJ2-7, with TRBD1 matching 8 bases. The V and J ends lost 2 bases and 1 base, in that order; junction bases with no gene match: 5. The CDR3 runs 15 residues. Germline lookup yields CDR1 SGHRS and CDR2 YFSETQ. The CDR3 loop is CASSLRTGRSYEQYF. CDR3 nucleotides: TGCGCCAGCAGCTTACGGACAGGGAGATCCTACGAGCAGTACTTC.

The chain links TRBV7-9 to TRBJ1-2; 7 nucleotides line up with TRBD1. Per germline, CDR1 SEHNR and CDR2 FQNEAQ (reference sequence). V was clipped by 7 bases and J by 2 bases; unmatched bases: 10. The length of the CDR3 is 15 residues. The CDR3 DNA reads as TGTGCCAGCACCCCCTCCCGACAGGGAAACTATGGCTACACCTTC. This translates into CASTPSRQGNYGYTF.